The 15 T cell receptor beta chains below all came from one sample that was sequenced in a study of Graves' ophthalmopathy and Graves' hyperthyroidism. Amplification from RNA transcripts yielded the TCR beta CDR3 regions. The authors performed first-round RT-PCR with HTBI primers and then a second-round multiplex PCR. TCRdb fed the multiplex PCR reads into MiXCR, producing one record per CDR3 protein. Of over 200,000 distinct CDR3 sequences detected, 25% to 30% appear once; the ten largest clones hold around 10%. Sequences were obtained from peripheral blood. Every receptor here comes from a middle-aged man with Graves' ophthalmopathy.

This sequence joins TRBV6-1 and TRBJ2-7; D not resolved. Germline CDR1 MNHNS, CDR2 SASEGT. The length of the CDR3 is 12 residues. Trimming left V 5 bases short and J 3 bases short, with 8 bases between. For the CDR3, the DNA is TGTGCCAGCAGTAAACACGGCTACGAGCAGTACTTC. Its protein product is CASSKHGYEQYF.

This clonotype was detected many times. The chain employs TRBV20-1 and TRBJ2-5; possibly TRBD1 for D (6 bases). With 3 bases removed from V and 5 bases from J, the gap between germline ends came to 19 bases. Germline V gene lookup returns CDR1 DFQATT and CDR2 SNEGSKA (reference sequence). This CDR3 spans 15 amino acids. The CDR3 loop reads CSASGPGQFEETQYF. The DNA of the CDR3 is TGCAGTGCTAGTGGCCCAGGACAGTTCGAGGAGACCCAGTACTTC.

This clonotype was seen ten or more times. The V call is TRBV2, the J call TRBJ2-7, with 12 bases lining up with TRBD2. Unmatched junction bases numbered 5, after V lost 6 bases and J lost 2 bases. Looked up from germline, CDR1 is SNHLY and CDR2 is FYNNEI. The CDR3 spans 15 residues. The CDR3 region has the DNA TGTGCCAGCAGACCCCCTAGCGGGAGGGCCTACGAGCAGTACTTC. Amino acids: CASRPPSGRAYEQYF.

This clonotype was observed many times. The V gene is TRBV29-1, the J gene TRBJ2-5; 13 bases line up with TRBD2. This CDR3 has 17 amino acids. Germline CDR1 and CDR2: SQVTM and ANQGSEA. J gave up 5 bases and V 4 bases, and 13 bases lay outside the gene matches. CDR3 in amino acids: CSVVDSGTSGAGETQYF. In DNA, the CDR3 is TGCAGCGTTGTGGACTCCGGGACTAGCGGGGCAGGGGAGACCCAGTACTTC. The full variable domain, with the rest looked up from reference TRBV29-1 and TRBJ2-5, is SAVISQKPSRDICQRGTSLTIQCQVDSQVTMMFWYRQQPGQSLTLIATANQGSEATYESGFVIDKFPISRPNLTFSTLTVSNMSPEDSSIYLCSVVDSGTSGAGETQYFGPGTRLLVL.

This clonotype was detected many times. The gene calls are TRBV6-1 and TRBJ1-1, with a tentative D call TRBD1 (5 bases). Germline CDR1 MNHNS, CDR2 SASEGT. V was trimmed by 8 bases and J by 3 bases, leaving 19 bases between them. CDR3 size: 15 residues. The DNA of the CDR3 is TGTGCCAGCTCCGACAGCGCTGGCGGGCACACTGAAGCTTTCTTT. Translating it yields CASSDSAGGHTEAFF.

In this sample, this clonotype turned up many times. The chain couples TRBV7-2 to TRBJ1-5; D perhaps matches TRBD1 (5 bases). Trimming removed 5 bases from V and 7 bases from J, with 9 bases in between. Germline V gene lookup returns CDR1 SGHTA and CDR2 FQGNSA. The CDR3 totals 12 residues. The CDR3 here is CASSRDLQPQHF. CDR3 bases: TGTGCCAGCAGCCGGGACTTACAGCCCCAGCATTTT.

V and J are TRBV6-5 and TRBJ1-2; D possibly corresponds to TRBD1 (5 bases). V was cut by 0 bases and J by 6 bases, with 11 bases left in between. CDR1 MNHEY and CDR2 SVGAGI come from the germline V gene. The length of the CDR3 is 14 residues. The CDR3 sequence is CASSYSMGENGYTF. The CDR3 DNA sequence: TGTGCCAGCAGTTACTCGATGGGGGAAAATGGCTACACCTTC.

The V gene is TRBV30, the J gene TRBJ1-1, with D uncertain. The CDR3 extends over 11 amino acids. Deletions cut 4 bases from V and 5 bases from J, with 8 bases between. CDR1 is GTSNPN and CDR2 is SVGIG in the germline V gene (reference sequence). CDR3 nucleotide sequence: TGTGCCTGGAATGTGGGGACTGAAGCTTTCTTT. Its protein product is CAWNVGTEAFF.

This rearrangement joins TRBV28 to TRBJ2-5; no definite D call. The ends were cut back, 7 bases at V and 5 bases at J, with 17 bases in the middle. The CDR3 extends over 14 amino acids. The germline gives CDR1 MDHEN, CDR2 SYDVKM. The CDR3 loop is CASTPREVWETQYF. CDR3 DNA sequence: TGTGCCAGCACTCCCCGAGAGGTCTGGGAGACCCAGTACTTC.

This clonotype was picked up many times. The rearrangement uses TRBV27 and TRBJ2-5, with no clear D. Deletions cut 5 bases from V and 2 bases from J, with 15 bases between. The CDR3 runs to 15 residues. The germline CDR1 and CDR2 sequences are MNHEY and SMNVEV (reference sequence). CDR3 nucleotides: TGTGCCAGCAGTCGGACGGCCGCCAGTCAAGAGACCCAGTACTTC. This codes for CASSRTAASQETQYF.

At least ten counts were recorded for this clonotype. The chain links TRBV6-5 to TRBJ2-5, with D maybe TRBD1 (6 bases). The CDR3 sequence is 13 residues long. V shed 7 bases and J shed 4 bases, with 13 bases lying between them. Germline V gives CDR1 MNHEY, CDR2 SVGAGI. CDR3 residues: CASKVGQLETQYF. In DNA, the CDR3 is TGTGCCAGCAAGGTCGGACAGCTAGAGACCCAGTACTTC.

This clonotype was seen at least ten times. This chain uses TRBV18 with TRBJ2-5; TRBD2 agrees at 10 bases. The germline CDR1 and CDR2 sequences are KGHSH and LQKENI. Unmatched junction bases numbered 11, after V lost 3 bases and J lost 7 bases. The CDR3 totals 16 residues. The CDR3, as DNA: TGTGCCAGCTCACCCCGACTAGCGGGCGACATCGGGACCCAGTACTTC. Its translation is CASSPRLAGDIGTQYF.

This clonotype was counted many times. The genes are TRBV20-1 and TRBJ2-6; 9 bases align to TRBD2. Per the germline V gene, CDR1 is DFQATT and CDR2 is SNEGSKA (reference sequence). This CDR3 has 17 residues. With V trimmed by 6 bases and J by 0 bases, 9 bases remained unmatched. The CDR3 here is CSAVAGALSSGANVLTF. In DNA, the CDR3 is TGCAGTGCAGTAGCGGGAGCCTTATCCTCTGGGGCCAACGTCCTGACTTTC.

The table lists this clonotype with many counts. The CDR3 DNA is TGTGCCAGCAGCCACTCCGGAGGAGCGGGAGCGGAGGAGCAGTACTTC. Translating it yields CASSHSGGAGAEEQYF. The chain has TRBV11-1 and TRBJ2-7, with TRBD2 identical over 8 bases. Trimming at V came to 5 bases and at J to 7 bases, leaving 16 bases not matched to a gene. This CDR3 is 16 amino acids long. Germline V CDR1 and CDR2: SGHAT, FQDESV (reference sequence).

This clonotype was seen many times. The chain has TRBV6-2 or TRBV6-3 and TRBJ2-7; possibly TRBD2 for D (6 bases). V was clipped by 0 bases and J by 5 bases, with 14 bases between them. The CDR3 loop spans 15 amino acids. Germline V gene lookup returns CDR1 MNHEY and CDR2 SVGEGT. The CDR3 nucleotides are TGTGCCAGCAGTTACTCGTCGCGGGGCGGAGACGAGCAGTACTTC. This translates into CASSYSSRGGDEQYF.